This is a list of T cell receptor beta chains from one sample in a study of blood T cell repertoires in COVID-19. The assay was immunoSEQ multiplex PCR, and TCRdb's table has in-frame clones only and misses some. The sample carries around 250,000 clones, 75% to 90% recorded once. The sample consisted of PBMCs or T cells enriched from blood (not recorded which). These receptors all stem from a young woman with acute COVID-19. CDR3s include the opening cysteine and the closing phenylalanine or tryptophan. A D gene is named only where the DNA matches it firmly. Size values are once, few and many counts, or a class for expanded clones, and some rows have none.

j_call	clone_size	v_call	d_call	cdr3_nt	cdr3_aa
TRBJ1-5	-	TRBV7-7	-	TGTGCTAGCAGCTTAGCCACAGCATGGTGGTGTGTGTGTAGCAATCAGCCCCAGCATTTT	CASSLATAWWCVCSNQPQHF
TRBJ2-5	few	TRBV7-9	TRBD1	TGTGCCAGCAGCCGTCAGACAGGGAAAGAGACCCAGTACTTC	CASSRQTGKETQYF
TRBJ1-2	-	TRBV7-3	TRBD1	TGTGCCAGCAGCTTAGAGACAGGGGGCCAGGGCTATGGCTACACCTTC	CASSLETGGQGYGYTF
TRBJ1-4	-	TRBV19	TRBD1	TGTGCCAGTAGAAACTCCGGGACAGGGGGCGAAAAACTGTTTTTT	CASRNSGTGGEKLFF
TRBJ1-5	-	TRBV3-1/TRBV3-2	-	TGTGCCAGCAGCCAAGGAGGGAGTGGCAATCAGCCCCAGCATTTT	CASSQGGSGNQPQHF
TRBJ2-7	-	TRBV11-2	TRBD1	TGTGCCAGCAGCTTGACAGGGGGGATCTACGAGCAGTACTTC	CASSLTGGIYEQYF
TRBJ2-1	-	TRBV3-1/TRBV3-2	-	TGTGCCAGCAGCCAAGAAATCGTAGTAAACTACAATGAGCAGTTCTTC	CASSQEIVVNYNEQFF
TRBJ2-1	-	TRBV4-1	TRBD2	TGCGCCAGCAGCCACCAATTCCCGGGGGGGGAACCCTACAATGAGCAGTTCTTC	CASSHQFPGGEPYNEQFF
TRBJ2-1	-	TRBV12-3/TRBV12-4	-	TGTGCCAGCAGGGGCGCCAATGAGCAGTTCTTC	CASRGANEQFF
TRBJ2-3	-	TRBV6-5	TRBD1	TGTGCCAGCAATCCGGGACAGAGCACAGATACGCAGTATTTT	CASNPGQSTDTQYF
TRBJ1-2	-	TRBV6-5	TRBD1	TGTGCCACCACCTGGGGGGGACAGGGGAATGGCTACACCTTC	CATTWGGQGNGYTF
TRBJ1-4	-	TRBV29-1	-	TGCAGCGTTGGGGGACACCCAACTAATGAAAAACTGTTTTTT	CSVGGHPTNEKLFF
TRBJ1-2	-	TRBV29-1	TRBD1	TGCAGCGCGGACAGGGGGCAAGACTATGGCTACACCTTC	CSADRGQDYGYTF
TRBJ2-6	-	TRBV7-9	-	TGTGCCAGCAGCTTAAGGGGCTCTGGGGCCAACGTCCTGACTTTC	CASSLRGSGANVLTF
TRBJ2-5	-	TRBV4-1	-	TGCGCCAGCAGCCCCGAAGGATCCGGGACAACTCAAGAGACCCAGTACTTC	CASSPEGSGTTQETQYF
TRBJ1-3	-	TRBV28	-	TGTGCCAGCAGCGAAACCACGGGGTCGATCCGTGGAAACACCATATATTTT	CASSETTGSIRGNTIYF
TRBJ1-5	-	TRBV28	TRBD1	TGCGCGGGACAGGGAATGGACCAGCCCCAGCATTTT	CAGQGMDQPQHF
TRBJ1-2	-	TRBV11-2	TRBD1	TGTGCCAGCAGGCTGGGACAGAACTATGGCTACACCTTC	CASRLGQNYGYTF
TRBJ2-1	-	TRBV28	TRBD2	TGTGCCAGCAGACGACTAGCGGGTAATGAGCAGTTCTTC	CASRRLAGNEQFF
TRBJ2-3	-	TRBV5-8	-	TGTGCCAGCAGCTGGGACACTTATACGCAGTATTTT	CASSWDTYTQYF
TRBJ2-3	few	TRBV5-1	TRBD2	TGCGCCAGCAGCTCGCTAGCGGGAGTCACAGATACGCAGTATTTT	CASSSLAGVTDTQYF
TRBJ1-1	once	TRBV6-2/TRBV6-3	-	TGTGCCAGCAGTTCACAGGTGACAGCTTTCTTT	CASSSQVTAFF
TRBJ1-5	-	TRBV21-1	-	TGTGCCAGCAGCAGATGGGACAGTTATAGCAATCAGCCCCAGCATTTT	CASSRWDSYSNQPQHF
TRBJ2-7	-	TRBV14	-	TGTGCCAGCAGCCTAAAGAGGTCTAGCTCTTTCTACGAGCAGTACTTC	CASSLKRSSSFYEQYF
TRBJ2-1	-	TRBV10-2	TRBD2	TGCGCCAGCAGTGAGCAAGCGGGAGTCTACAATGAGCAGTTCTTC	CASSEQAGVYNEQFF
TRBJ2-5	-	TRBV23-1	-	TGCGCCAGCAGTCAATCTACAGCCAGTCCTCAAGAGACCCAGTACTTC	CASSQSTASPQETQYF
TRBJ2-7	-	TRBV27	TRBD2	TGTGCCAGCAGTTCTGGCGGGAGCTACGAGCAGTACTTC	CASSSGGSYEQYF
TRBJ2-5	-	TRBV4-1	TRBD1	TGCGCCAGCAGCCAAGGAACAGGGGGGGAGACCCAGTACTTC	CASSQGTGGETQYF
TRBJ2-7	-	TRBV28	TRBD2	TGTGCCAGCAACCAGCGGGAGGGCTACGAGCAGTACTTC	CASNQREGYEQYF
TRBJ1-4	-	TRBV4-2	-	TGTGCCAGCAGCCAAGATACTCAGGGTGGTGAAAAACTGTTTTTT	CASSQDTQGGEKLFF
TRBJ2-2	-	TRBV3-1/TRBV3-2	-	TGTGCCAGCAGCCAGGACTATGGCCGTCGGACCGGGGAGCTGTTTTTT	CASSQDYGRRTGELFF
TRBJ2-1	-	TRBV7-9	TRBD1	TGTGCCAGCAGCTTGGGATGGACAGGGAACAATGAGCAGTTCTTC	CASSLGWTGNNEQFF
TRBJ2-7	-	TRBV7-8	-	TGTGCCAGCAGCCCGGATGGAGGTTGGACCTACGAGCAGTACTTC	CASSPDGGWTYEQYF
TRBJ1-2	once	TRBV9	TRBD1	TGTGCCAGCAGCGCAACCCCGGGACAGGCGGATAACTATGGCTACACCTTC	CASSATPGQADNYGYTF
TRBJ2-7	-	TRBV6-2/TRBV6-3	TRBD2	TGTGCCAGCAGTTACTCGGGGGGGACCTACGAGCAGTACTTC	CASSYSGGTYEQYF
TRBJ2-5	-	TRBV7-9	-	TGTGCCAGCAGCTTAGGGACTACGGAGACCCAGTACTTC	CASSLGTTETQYF
TRBJ2-7	-	TRBV7-9	TRBD1	TGTGCCAGCAGCAGAACGACAGGGCAAAAACCGTACGAGCAGTACTTC	CASSRTTGQKPYEQYF
TRBJ1-2	-	TRBV28	TRBD1	TGTGCCAGCAGGGCAGGGGGCGACTATGGCTACACCTTC	CASRAGGDYGYTF
TRBJ2-1	-	TRBV4-1	-	TGCGCCAGCAGCGAGACTAGAGGCGATGAGCAGTTCTTC	CASSETRGDEQFF
TRBJ1-5	once	TRBV1	-	TGCACCAGCAGCCAATCTAATACAGGGCCTCGTGTTTTATATAGCAATCAGCCCCAGCATTTT	CTSSQSNTGPRVLYSNQPQHF
TRBJ1-2	-	TRBV7-9	TRBD1	TGTGCCAGCAGCCCCCCGTGGGACAGACAAGATCACTATGGCTACACCTTC	CASSPPWDRQDHYGYTF
TRBJ2-5	-	TRBV7-9	-	TGTGCCAGCAGCGTATTGGACTTCTCCAAAGAGACCCAGTACTTC	CASSVLDFSKETQYF
TRBJ1-3	-	TRBV3-1/TRBV3-2	-	TGTGCCAGCAGCCAGGGAGCAGGAGGGGGAAACACCATATATTTT	CASSQGAGGGNTIYF
TRBJ2-3	-	TRBV4-2	-	TGTGCCAGCAGCCAAGTAATGGCGGGACTCACAGATACGCAGTATTTT	CASSQVMAGLTDTQYF
TRBJ2-3	-	TRBV4-3	TRBD2	TGCGCCAGCAGCCAAGATCTTTCAGGGACTAGCGGGAGCGACACAGATACGCAGTATTTT	CASSQDLSGTSGSDTDTQYF
TRBJ1-6	few	TRBV2	-	TGTGCCAGCACCAAACAGGGATCCTATAATTCACCCCTCCACTTT	CASTKQGSYNSPLHF
TRBJ2-1	-	TRBV7-2	-	TGTGCCAGCAGCTTGGTTAAGGGACAATACAATGAGCAGTTCTTC	CASSLVKGQYNEQFF
TRBJ2-3	-	TRBV5-1	TRBD2	TGCGCCAGCAGCACACCTAGCGGGAGGGCAGATACGCAGTATTTT	CASSTPSGRADTQYF
TRBJ2-3	-	TRBV6-5	TRBD1	TGTGCCAGCAGTTACGCTACGGACAGGACAGATACGCAGTATTTT	CASSYATDRTDTQYF
TRBJ2-5	-	TRBV9	TRBD2	TGTGCCAGCAGCGGAGGAGCGGGAGCCCGCCTGGAGACCCAGTACTTC	CASSGGAGARLETQYF
TRBJ1-3	-	TRBV6-1	-	TGTGCCAGCAGTGAAGTCGTCGGAAACACCATATATTTT	CASSEVVGNTIYF
TRBJ2-2	-	TRBV24-1	TRBD2	TGTGCCACCAGTCCCAAGCGGGACCGGAACACCGGGGAGCTGTTTTTT	CATSPKRDRNTGELFF
TRBJ2-4	-	TRBV18	TRBD2	TGTGCCAGCTCAGTAGCGGGAGGGTGGGCAAACATTCAGTACTTC	CASSVAGGWANIQYF
TRBJ2-7	-	TRBV4-1	-	TGCGCCAGCAGCCAAGTGGGTTCCCTAGCGGAGCAGTACTTC	CASSQVGSLAEQYF
TRBJ1-2	-	TRBV18	-	TGTGCCAGCTCAAAACAGGCTAATGGCTACACCTTC	CASSKQANGYTF
TRBJ2-3	-	TRBV20-1	-	TGCAGTGCTAGTAGCCCCAGGTGGCGCACAGATACGCAGTATTTT	CSASSPRWRTDTQYF
TRBJ2-1	-	TRBV4-1	TRBD1	TGCGCCAGCAGCCAAGATATGTGGGACAGGGACAATGAGCAGTTCTTC	CASSQDMWDRDNEQFF
TRBJ2-7	-	TRBV12-3/TRBV12-4	TRBD1	TGTGCCAGCAGCCGAGGGAGCACAGGGGGGCACTTC	CASSRGSTGGHF
TRBJ1-4	-	TRBV3-1/TRBV3-2	-	TGTGCCAGCAGCCACCCCGCGGGGGAAAAACTGTTTTTT	CASSHPAGEKLFF